This T cell receptor (beta chain) is drawn from a study of identical twins. Regarding the study as a whole: Beta out-of-frame sequences showed weaker excess twin sharing. Cord blood beta clonotypes present at high abundance carried fewer insertions; no such pattern appeared in memory repertoires.

In the case of this clonotype: Antigen specificity is unknown.

The CDR3 runs 16 residues. The germline V gene has CDR1 SGHRS and CDR2 YFSETQ. V shed 0 bases and J shed 3 bases, with 12 bases lying between them. Template switching supplied a universal primer site; unique molecular identifiers were carried on the cDNA. TCRdb itself ran the 5' RACE reads through MiXCR, one entry per CDR3 protein. The table shows about 900,000 distinct CDR3 sequences, with around 12% occurring only once. These data were also filed under a second study, of yellow fever vaccine responses in identical twins. That source adds: Twins showed a vaccine T cell response that reportedly seemed partly convergent, partly personalized.

Sequenced material: PBMCs. The chain combines TRBV5-1 with TRBJ2-2; possibly TRBD1 or TRBD2 for D (6 bases each). This TCR was recovered from a woman aged 18 to 35 in good health. The DNA for the CDR3 is TGCGCCAGCAGCTTGGTACCGGGGGCGGACACCGGGGAGCTGTTTTTT. Translation: CASSLVPGADTGELFF.